What follows describes a single TCR beta chain. In the authors' workflow: It was from reference gene primer amplification that nucleated cell counts were estimated. Repertoires were generated with immunoSEQ multiplex PCR, while TCRdb's copy carries only in-frame clones and drops some. The V and J calls and clone size come from that table; D and trimming were worked out from the DNA. The repertoire holds 300,000 or so clones, with about nine tenths as singletons. The data stem from a study of blood T cell repertoires in COVID-19. Overall study: PBMCs, B-cell-depleted T cells, or T cells provided the cDNA or gDNA that made up the material.

The CDR3 runs to 12 residues. With 6 bases clipped from V and 6 bases from J, the junction kept 7 bases outside the gene matches. Germline CDR1 is SQVTM and CDR2 is ANQGSEA. This chain joins TRBV29-1 and TRBJ2-7; 8 positions match TRBD1. The sequence was collected from a woman in her twenties or thirties with COVID-19, enrolled during active disease. Sequenced: peripheral blood. This CDR3 is CSVQGQDTEQYF. The DNA for the CDR3 is TGCAGCGTCCAGGGACAGGATACCGAGCAGTACTTC.